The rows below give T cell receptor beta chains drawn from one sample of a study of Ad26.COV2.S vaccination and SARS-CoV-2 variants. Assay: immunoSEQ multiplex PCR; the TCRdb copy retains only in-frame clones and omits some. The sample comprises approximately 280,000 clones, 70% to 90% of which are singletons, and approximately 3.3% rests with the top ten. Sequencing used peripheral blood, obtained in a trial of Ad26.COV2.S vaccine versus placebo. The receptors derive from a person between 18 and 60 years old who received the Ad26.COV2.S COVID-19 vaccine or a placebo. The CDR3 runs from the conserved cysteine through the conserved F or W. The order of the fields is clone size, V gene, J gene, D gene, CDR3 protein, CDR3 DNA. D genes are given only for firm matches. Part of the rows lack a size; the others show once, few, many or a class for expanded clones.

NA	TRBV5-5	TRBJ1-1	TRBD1	CASSTDRGTEAFF	TGTGCCAGCAGCACGGACAGGGGCACTGAAGCTTTCTTT
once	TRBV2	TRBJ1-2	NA	CASNDRAGTFYGYTF	TGTGCCAGCAATGATCGGGCCGGCACGTTCTATGGCTACACCTTC
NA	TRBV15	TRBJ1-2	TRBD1	CATSRDIGQGGYTF	TGTGCCACCAGCAGAGATATAGGACAGGGCGGCTACACCTTC
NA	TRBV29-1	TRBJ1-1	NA	CSVDRTNTEAFF	TGCAGCGTTGATCGGACGAACACTGAAGCTTTCTTT
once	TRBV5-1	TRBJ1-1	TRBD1	CASSPQGGTEAFF	TGCGCCAGCAGCCCACAGGGGGGGACTGAAGCTTTCTTT
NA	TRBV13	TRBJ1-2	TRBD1	CASSFSDREGLTF	TGTGCCAGCAGCTTTTCGGACAGGGAAGGTCTCACCTTC
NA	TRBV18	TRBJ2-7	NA	CASSPPAGRLYEQYF	TGTGCCAGCTCACCACCGGCAGGAAGACTCTACGAGCAGTACTTC
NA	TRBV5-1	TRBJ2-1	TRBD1	CASSLGQGNEQFF	TGCGCCAGCAGCTTGGGACAGGGAAATGAGCAGTTCTTC
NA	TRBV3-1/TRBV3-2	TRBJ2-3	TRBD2	CASSPLAGGYTDTQYF	TGTGCCAGCAGCCCGCTAGCGGGGGGATACACAGATACGCAGTATTTT
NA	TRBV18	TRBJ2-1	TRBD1	CASPPPGQGGSDEQFF	TGTGCCAGCCCACCCCCTGGACAGGGTGGGTCCGATGAGCAGTTCTTC
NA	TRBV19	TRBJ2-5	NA	CASSEDQETQYF	TGTGCCAGTAGTGAGGACCAAGAGACCCAGTACTTC
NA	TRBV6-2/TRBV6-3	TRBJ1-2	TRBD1	CASSYRDRDYGYTF	TGTGCCAGCAGTTACCGGGACAGGGATTATGGCTACACCTTC
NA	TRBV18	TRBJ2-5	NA	CASSPPGVEETQYF	TGTGCCAGCTCACCACCGGGGGTTGAAGAGACCCAGTACTTC
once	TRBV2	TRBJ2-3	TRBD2	CASSPVAGGGTDTQYF	TGTGCCAGCAGTCCCGTGGCGGGGGGAGGCACAGATACGCAGTATTTT
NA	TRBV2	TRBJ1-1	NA	CASSADALAFF	TGTGCCAGCAGTGCGGACGCTTTAGCTTTCTTT
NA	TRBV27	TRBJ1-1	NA	CASSFRGTEAFF	TGTGCCAGCAGTTTTCGAGGGACTGAAGCTTTCTTT
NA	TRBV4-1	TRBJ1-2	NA	CASSQEGGEGLNYGYTF	TGCGCCAGCAGCCAAGAGGGGGGGGAAGGTCTTAACTATGGCTACACCTTC
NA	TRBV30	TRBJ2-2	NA	CAWSGGYTGELFF	TGTGCCTGGAGTGGAGGATACACCGGGGAGCTGTTTTTT
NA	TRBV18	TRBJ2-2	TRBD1	CASSPNRGAGELFF	TGTGCCAGCTCACCAAACAGGGGAGCCGGGGAGCTGTTTTTT
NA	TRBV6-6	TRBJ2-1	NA	CASSYGLYSYNEQFF	TGTGCCAGCAGTTACGGACTCTACTCCTACAATGAGCAGTTCTTC
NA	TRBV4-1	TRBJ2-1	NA	CASSQGGSYNEQFF	TGCGCCAGCAGCCAAGGCGGCTCCTACAATGAGCAGTTCTTC
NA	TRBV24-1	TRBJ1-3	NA	CATSDPADRDSGNTIYF	TGTGCCACCAGTGACCCCGCTGACAGAGACTCTGGAAACACCATATATTTT
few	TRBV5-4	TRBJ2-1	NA	CASSYPSLGLDEQFF	TGTGCCAGCAGCTATCCGTCGTTGGGCCTGGATGAGCAGTTCTTC
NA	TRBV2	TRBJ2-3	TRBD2	CASRGIGGRGDTDTQYF	TGTGCCAGCAGGGGGATTGGCGGGAGAGGGGACACAGATACGCAGTATTTT
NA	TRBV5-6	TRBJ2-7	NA	CASSLGPDGPQPGYEQYF	TGTGCCAGCAGCTTGGGTCCCGACGGACCCCAGCCGGGCTACGAGCAGTACTTC
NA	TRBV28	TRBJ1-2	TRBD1	CATRVRDRGGGYTF	TGTGCCACCCGAGTTAGGGACAGGGGAGGGGGCTACACCTTC
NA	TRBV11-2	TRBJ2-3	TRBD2	CASSLAPSGRNTQYF	TGTGCCAGCAGCTTGGCTCCTAGCGGGAGGAATACGCAGTATTTT
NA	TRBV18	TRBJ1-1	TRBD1	CASSSGGTEAFF	TGTGCCAGCTCCTCAGGGGGGACTGAAGCTTTCTTT
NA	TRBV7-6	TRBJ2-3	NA	CASSSSGLSTDTQYF	TGTGCCAGCAGCTCCTCGGGACTCAGCACAGATACGCAGTATTTT
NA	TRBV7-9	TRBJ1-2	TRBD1	CASSLDTGGAFNYGYTF	TGTGCCAGCAGCTTAGATACAGGGGGCGCGTTTAACTATGGCTACACCTTC
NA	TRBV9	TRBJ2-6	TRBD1	CASSVVPGQGSGANVLTF	TGTGCCAGCAGCGTAGTACCGGGACAGGGCTCTGGGGCCAACGTCCTGACTTTC
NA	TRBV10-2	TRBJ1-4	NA	CASSDALARNEKLFF	TGCGCCAGCAGTGATGCGTTGGCCCGTAATGAAAAACTGTTTTTT
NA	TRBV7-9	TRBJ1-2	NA	CASSLSGWGYTF	TGTGCCAGCAGCTTATCAGGTTGGGGCTACACCTTC
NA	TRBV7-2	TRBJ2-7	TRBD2	CASSLAWGGSPYEQYF	TGTGCCAGCAGCTTAGCGTGGGGCGGGAGCCCCTACGAGCAGTACTTC
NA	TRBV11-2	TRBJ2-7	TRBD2	CASSDTGTSDPEQYF	TGTGCCAGCAGCGACACCGGGACTAGCGACCCGGAGCAGTACTTC
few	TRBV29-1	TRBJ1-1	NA	CSVAFRGGVDTEAFF	TGCAGCGTAGCCTTCCGGGGGGGCGTGGACACTGAAGCTTTCTTT
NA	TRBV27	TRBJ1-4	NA	CASSLTWGEKLFF	TGTGCCAGCAGTTTAACGTGGGGGGAAAAACTGTTTTTT
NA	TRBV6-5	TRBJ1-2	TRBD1	CASSSPGQGAYGYTF	TGTGCCAGCAGTTCACCGGGACAGGGGGCTTATGGCTACACCTTC
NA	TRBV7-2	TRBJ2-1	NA	CASSLAQTRKQFF	TGTGCCAGCAGCTTAGCACAAACTAGAAAGCAGTTCTTC
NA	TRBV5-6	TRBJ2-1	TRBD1	CASSLGPGQGSYNEQFF	TGTGCCAGCAGCCTTGGACCGGGACAGGGGTCCTACAATGAGCAGTTCTTC